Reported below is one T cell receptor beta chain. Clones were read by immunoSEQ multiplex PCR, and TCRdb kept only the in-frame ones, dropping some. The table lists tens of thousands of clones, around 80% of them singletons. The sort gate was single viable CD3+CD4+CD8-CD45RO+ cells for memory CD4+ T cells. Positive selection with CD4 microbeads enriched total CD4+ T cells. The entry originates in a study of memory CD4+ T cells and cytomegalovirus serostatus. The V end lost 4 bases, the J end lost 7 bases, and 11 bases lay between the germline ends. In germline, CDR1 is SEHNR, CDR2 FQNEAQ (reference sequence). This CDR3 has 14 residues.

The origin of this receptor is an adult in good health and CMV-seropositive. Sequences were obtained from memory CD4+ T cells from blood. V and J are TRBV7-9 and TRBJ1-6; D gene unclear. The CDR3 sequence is CASSSTRRNSPLHF. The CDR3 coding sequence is TGTGCCAGCAGCTCTACCCGCAGAAATTCACCCCTCCACTTT.